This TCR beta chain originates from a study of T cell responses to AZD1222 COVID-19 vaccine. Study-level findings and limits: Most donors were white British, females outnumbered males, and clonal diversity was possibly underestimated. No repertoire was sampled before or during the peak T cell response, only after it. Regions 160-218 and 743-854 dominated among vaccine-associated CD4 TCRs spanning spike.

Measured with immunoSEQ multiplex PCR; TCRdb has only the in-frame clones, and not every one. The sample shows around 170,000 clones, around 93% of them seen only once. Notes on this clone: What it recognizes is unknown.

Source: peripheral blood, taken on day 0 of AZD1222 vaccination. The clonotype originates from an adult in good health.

The CDR3 sequence: CASSLWGQGTDTQYF. As DNA, the CDR3 is TGTGCCAGCAGCTTATGGGGACAGGGCACAGATACGCAGTATTTT. The rearrangement uses TRBV7-9 and TRBJ2-3, with 8 positions matching TRBD1. CDR1 SEHNR and CDR2 FQNEAQ come from the germline V gene (reference sequence). Germline trimming cut 2 bases from V and 1 base from J; bases unmatched to any gene: 2. The CDR3 has 15 residues.